This TCR beta chain is drawn from a study of early T cells in non-severe SARS-CoV-2 infection. Whole-study results and caveats: VDJdb matching skewed toward anti-spike CD8 responses, missing private and CD4 specificities.

Germline CDR1 SGHAT, CDR2 FQNNGV. V shed 1 base and J shed 3 bases, with 13 bases lying between them. This CDR3 has 15 residues. Individually, cDNA molecules had unique molecular identifiers attached to them. TCRdb fed the 5' RACE reads into MiXCR, producing one record per CDR3 protein. The table shows tens of thousands of distinct CDR3 sequences, with about 5% occurring only once. This clonotype was detected many times. The antigen is not known. V usage is TRBV11-2 and J usage is TRBJ2-7, with D unresolved. Sequenced material: whole blood. The TCR was taken from an adult who was a healthcare worker with PCR-confirmed SARS-CoV-2 infection or an uninfected control (not recorded which). The chain's CDR3 is CASSLGLLPDYEQYF. CDR3 nucleotide sequence: TGTGCCAGCAGCTTAGGGTTGCTCCCCGACTACGAGCAGTACTTC.